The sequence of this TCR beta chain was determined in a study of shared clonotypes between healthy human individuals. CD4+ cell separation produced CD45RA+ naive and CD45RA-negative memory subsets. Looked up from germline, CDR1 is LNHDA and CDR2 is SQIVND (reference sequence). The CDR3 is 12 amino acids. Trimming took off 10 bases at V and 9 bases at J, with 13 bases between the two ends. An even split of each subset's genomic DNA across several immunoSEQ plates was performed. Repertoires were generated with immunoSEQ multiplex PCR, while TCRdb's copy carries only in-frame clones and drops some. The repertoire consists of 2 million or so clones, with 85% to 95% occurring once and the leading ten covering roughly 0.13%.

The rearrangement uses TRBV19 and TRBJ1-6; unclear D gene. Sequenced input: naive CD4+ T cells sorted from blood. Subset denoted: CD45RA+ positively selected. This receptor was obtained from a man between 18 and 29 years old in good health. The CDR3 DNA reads TGTGCCACCGATAGGCCCGGTTCACCCCTCCACTTT. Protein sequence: CATDRPGSPLHF.